This T cell receptor (beta chain) was found in a study of spatial heterogeneity in lung cancer. Study overall: Raw-read counts averaged over ten per unique TCR and UMI combination.

Time point defined: sample taken at primary tumor resection. Samples were donated by 72 untreated early-stage non-small cell lung cancer patients. Trimming took 5 bases from V and 5 from J, leaving 15 bases between them. Germline loops: CDR1 SGHTA, CDR2 FQGTGA. The CDR3 has 14 amino acids. Individual TCR cDNA molecules each bore their own unique molecular identifier. TCRdb re-called the 5' RACE reads through MiXCR, storing one row per CDR3 protein. The top ten hold 30% to 35% of the sample, which has tens of thousands of distinct CDR3 sequences, approximately 5.8% seen once. Sequenced here: PBMCs, sampled at surgery. The sequence was obtained from a male donor with early-stage non-small cell lung cancer. The V and J genes are TRBV7-3 and TRBJ1-1; the D is unclear. The CDR3 loop reads CASSPTGSGTEAFF. The CDR3 nucleotides read TGTGCCAGCAGCCCAACGGGGTCTGGGACTGAAGCTTTCTTT.